This entry is about one T cell receptor (beta chain). Its target is not known. These data originate in a study of OX40 agonist ivuxolimab in advanced cancers. Turning to the study itself: The patients received agonistic anti-OX40 (CD134) antibody ivuxolimab. Patient treatment consisted of intravenous ivuxolimab administration every 2 weeks at 0.01 to 10 mg/kg.

Findings and caveats of the study: At doses 0.1 to 3.0 mg/kg, CD4+ and CD8+ clones expanded. The expanded peripheral T cells' antigen specificity was not determined.

Measured with immunoSEQ multiplex PCR; TCRdb has only the in-frame clones, and not every one. The table includes some 60,000 clones, 85% detected once. The germline gives CDR1 MNHEY, CDR2 SMNVEV (reference sequence). This CDR3 region has 19 residues. J was trimmed by 4 bases and V by 5 bases; bases with no gene match: 13. The sample consisted of CD4+ or CD8+ T cells sorted from blood, taken in a trial of the OX40 agonist ivuxolimab. The sequence came from an adult with an advanced solid tumor such as melanoma, head and neck, liver or kidney cancer. V is TRBV27 and J is TRBJ1-6, with TRBD1 identical over 11 bases. CDR3 residues: CASSPLDRGPQPYNSPLHF. In nucleotides, the CDR3 is TGTGCCAGCAGTCCTCTGGACAGGGGGCCACAACCATATAATTCACCCCTCCACTTT.